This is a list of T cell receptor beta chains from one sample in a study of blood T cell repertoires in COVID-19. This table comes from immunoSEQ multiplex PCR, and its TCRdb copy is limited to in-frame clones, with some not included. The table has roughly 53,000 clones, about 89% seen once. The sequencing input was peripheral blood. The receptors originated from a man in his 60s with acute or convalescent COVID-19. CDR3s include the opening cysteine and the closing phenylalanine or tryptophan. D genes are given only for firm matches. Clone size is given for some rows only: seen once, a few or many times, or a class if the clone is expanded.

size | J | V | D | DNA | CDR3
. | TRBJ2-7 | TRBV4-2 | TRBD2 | TGTGCCAGCAGCCCCCACGGACTAGCGGGACCTTTTGCAGCCTACGAGCAGTACTTC | CASSPHGLAGPFAAYEQYF
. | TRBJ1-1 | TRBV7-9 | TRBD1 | TGTGCCAGCAGCTTAGAATCCGGGACAGCTGAAGCTTTCTTT | CASSLESGTAEAFF
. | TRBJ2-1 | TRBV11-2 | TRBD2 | TGTGCCAGCAGTTTAAAGGCCGCGGGGGGCCTCATCTACAATGAGCAGTTCTTC | CASSLKAAGGLIYNEQFF
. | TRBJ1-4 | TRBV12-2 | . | TGTGCAAGTCGTCGGACAGTGATTAATAAGGATGAAAAACTGTTTTTT | CASRRTVINKDEKLFF
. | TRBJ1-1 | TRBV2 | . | TGTGCCAGCAGCGCGGGACGACCGAACACTGAAGCTTTCTTT | CASSAGRPNTEAFF
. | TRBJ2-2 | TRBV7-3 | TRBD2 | TGTGCCAGCAGCTCGGGACTAAACACCGGGGAGCTGTTTTTT | CASSSGLNTGELFF
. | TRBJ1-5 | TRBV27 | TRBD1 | TGTGCCAGCCGGACAGGGGTTGAGGGCAATCAGCCCCAGCATTTT | CASRTGVEGNQPQHF
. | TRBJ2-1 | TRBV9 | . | TGTGCCAGCAGCATCAGGGTTGCGCATGAGCAGTTCTTC | CASSIRVAHEQFF
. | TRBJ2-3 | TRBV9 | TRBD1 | TGTGCCAGCAGCCCTCGACAGGGGGGCGGCACAGATACGCAGTATTTT | CASSPRQGGGTDTQYF
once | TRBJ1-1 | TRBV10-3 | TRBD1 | TGTGCCACCGGGACAGAGAACACTGAAGCTTTCTTT | CATGTENTEAFF
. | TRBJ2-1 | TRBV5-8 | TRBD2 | TGTGCCAGCAGCTTACGACGAAAGTTTTTCGGGGGGGTGAATGAGCAGTTCTTC | CASSLRRKFFGGVNEQFF
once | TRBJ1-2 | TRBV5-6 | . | TGTGCCAGCAGCTTTCAGGGTGTTGGGAACTATGGCTACACCTTC | CASSFQGVGNYGYTF
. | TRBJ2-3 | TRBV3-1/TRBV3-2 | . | TGTGCCAGCAGCCAGGACGGCAGGGTAGCAGATACGCAGTATTTT | CASSQDGRVADTQYF
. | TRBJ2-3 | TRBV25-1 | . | TGTGCCAGCAGTGAATTAGTAGGGGCTCGAAGCACAGATACGCAGTATTTT | CASSELVGARSTDTQYF
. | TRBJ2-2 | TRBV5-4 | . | TGTGCCAGCAGCTTAGGTGGCAGGCTGAACACCGGGGAGCTGTTTTTT | CASSLGGRLNTGELFF
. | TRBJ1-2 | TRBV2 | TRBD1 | TGTGCCAGCAGTGAAAGGGTGACAGGGCTGGAGGGGCACAGGGGCTACACCTTC | CASSERVTGLEGHRGYTF
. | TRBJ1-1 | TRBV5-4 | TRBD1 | TGTGCCAGCACCAAGGGGAGGACAGGGACAATGAACACTGAAGCTTTCTTT | CASTKGRTGTMNTEAFF
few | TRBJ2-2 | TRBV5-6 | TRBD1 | TGTGCCAGCAACGACTTACGACAGGGGAAAAGGACCGGGGAGCTGTTTTTT | CASNDLRQGKRTGELFF
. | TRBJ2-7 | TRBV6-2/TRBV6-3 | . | TGTGCCAGCAGTCGGACAGAGCCCTACGAGCAGTACTTC | CASSRTEPYEQYF
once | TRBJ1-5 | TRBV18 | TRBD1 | TGTGCCAGCTCACCGGACAGGGGGTACGGTCAGCCCCAGCATTTT | CASSPDRGYGQPQHF
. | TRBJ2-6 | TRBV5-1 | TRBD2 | TGCGCCAGCAGCTCGGGACTAGCGGGGGGCCGCTCTGGGGCCAACGTCCTGACTTTC | CASSSGLAGGRSGANVLTF
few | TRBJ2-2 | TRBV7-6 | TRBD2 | TGTGCCAGCAGCTTTAGCGGGGGGCTCGGGGAGCTGTTTTTT | CASSFSGGLGELFF
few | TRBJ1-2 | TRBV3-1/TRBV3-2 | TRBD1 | TGTGCCAGCAGACGACAGGGAAACTATGGCTACACCTTC | CASRRQGNYGYTF
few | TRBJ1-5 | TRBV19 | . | TGTGCCAGTAGTATAGCGGGGTCTAGCAATCAGCCCCAGCATTTT | CASSIAGSSNQPQHF
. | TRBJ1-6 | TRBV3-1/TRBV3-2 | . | TGTGCCAGCAGCCAAGGACAACTAGGGTCACCCCTCCACTTT | CASSQGQLGSPLHF
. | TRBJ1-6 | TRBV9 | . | TGTGCCAGCAGCGTAGTAGCAGAGGGGGAAGGGGGTCAAGGTTCACCCCTCCACTTT | CASSVVAEGEGGQGSPLHF
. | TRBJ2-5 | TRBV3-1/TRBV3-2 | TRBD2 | TGTGCCAGCAGCCAAGAACTAGCGGGGGGGCTGGAGACCCAGTACTTC | CASSQELAGGLETQYF
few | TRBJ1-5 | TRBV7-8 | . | TGTGCCAGCAGCTTGGCCAGATTCAATAATCAGCCCCAGCATTTT | CASSLARFNNQPQHF
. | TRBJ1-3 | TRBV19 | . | TGTGCCAGTGCAGCAGGGTCTGGAAACACCATATATTTT | CASAAGSGNTIYF
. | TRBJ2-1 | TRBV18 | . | TGTGCCAGCTCACCCCAACGACAGAACAATGAGCAGTTCTTC | CASSPQRQNNEQFF
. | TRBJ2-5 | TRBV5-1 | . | TGCGCCAGCAGCTTGGTAGGGGCCCAAGAGACCCAGTACTTC | CASSLVGAQETQYF
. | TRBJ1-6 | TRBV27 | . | TGTGCCAGCAGTTTAACGGGACTCTCCTATAATTCACCCCTCCACTTT | CASSLTGLSYNSPLHF
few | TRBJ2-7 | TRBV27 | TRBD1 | TGTGCCAGCAGTATAGGGGGCTCATCCTACGAGCAGTACTTC | CASSIGGSSYEQYF
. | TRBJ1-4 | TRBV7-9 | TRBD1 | TGTGCCAGCAGCTTTGGTGACAGGGGCGAAAAACTGTTTTTT | CASSFGDRGEKLFF
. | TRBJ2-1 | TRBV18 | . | TGTGCCAGCTCACCCGCGCCGACGGGGGAGAATGAGCAGTTCTTC | CASSPAPTGENEQFF
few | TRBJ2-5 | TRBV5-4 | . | TGTGCCAGCAGCTTCGGGCGGGGACAAGAGACCCAGTACTTC | CASSFGRGQETQYF
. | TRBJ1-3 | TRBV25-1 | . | TGTGCCAGCACCCCGACATTTCCTGGAAACACCATATATTTT | CASTPTFPGNTIYF
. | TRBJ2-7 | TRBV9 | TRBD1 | TGTGCCAGCAGCGTTAGTCCATCCAAACAGGGGGCATACGAGCAGTACTTC | CASSVSPSKQGAYEQYF
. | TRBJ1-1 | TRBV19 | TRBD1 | TGTGCCAGTAGTATGGACAGGGGATACTACATGAACACTGAAGCTTTCTTT | CASSMDRGYYMNTEAFF
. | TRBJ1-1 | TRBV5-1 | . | TGCGCCAGCAGCTTAGTTCTAGAGGGGGCTGAAGCTTTCTTT | CASSLVLEGAEAFF
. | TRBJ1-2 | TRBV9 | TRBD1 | TGTGCCAGCAGCGCCTCTGGACAGGAAACATATGGCTACACCTTC | CASSASGQETYGYTF
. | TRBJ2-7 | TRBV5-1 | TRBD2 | TGCGCCAGCAGCTTGTTAGCGGGGGGCTACGAGCAGTACTTC | CASSLLAGGYEQYF
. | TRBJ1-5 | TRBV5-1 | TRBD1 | TGCGCCAGCAGCCCCGGGACAGGCAATCAGCCCCAGCATTTT | CASSPGTGNQPQHF
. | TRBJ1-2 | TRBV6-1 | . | TGTGCCAGCAGTGAAGACGACAATTCCCTTGGCTACACCTTC | CASSEDDNSLGYTF
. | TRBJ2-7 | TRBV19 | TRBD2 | TGTGCCAGTAGTATCGGTAGCGGGGGCTACGAGCAGTACTTC | CASSIGSGGYEQYF
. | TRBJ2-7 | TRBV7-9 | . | TGTGCCAGCAGCTTTTCCCTAACGGGGGGCAAATACTACGAGCAGTACTTC | CASSFSLTGGKYYEQYF
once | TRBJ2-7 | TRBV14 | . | TGTGCCAGCAGCAACAGGGGCCGGGGGTCGGGCGAGCAGTACTTC | CASSNRGRGSGEQYF
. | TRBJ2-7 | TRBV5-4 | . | TGTGCCAGCAGCGACCCTGGGGGGGGCCGATACGAGCAGTACTTC | CASSDPGGGRYEQYF
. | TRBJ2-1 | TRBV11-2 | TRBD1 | TGTGCCAGCAGCCTACAGACAGGGTCTGATGAGCAGTTCTTC | CASSLQTGSDEQFF
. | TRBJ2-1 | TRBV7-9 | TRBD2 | TGTGCCAGCAGCCCCCCTGGGCTAGCGGGGGGGAACTCCTACAATGAGCAGTTCTTC | CASSPPGLAGGNSYNEQFF